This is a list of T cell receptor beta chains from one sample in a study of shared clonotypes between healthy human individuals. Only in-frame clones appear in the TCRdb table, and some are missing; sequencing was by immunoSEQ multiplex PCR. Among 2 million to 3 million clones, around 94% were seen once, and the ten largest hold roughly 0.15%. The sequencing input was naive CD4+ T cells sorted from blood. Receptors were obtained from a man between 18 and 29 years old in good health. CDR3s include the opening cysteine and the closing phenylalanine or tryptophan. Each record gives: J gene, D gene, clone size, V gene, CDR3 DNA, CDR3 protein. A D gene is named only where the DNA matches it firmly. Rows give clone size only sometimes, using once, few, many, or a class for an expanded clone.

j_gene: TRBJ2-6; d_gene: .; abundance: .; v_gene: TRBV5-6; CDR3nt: TGTGCCAGCAGCTCGAACGGACAGCGCCTCTCTGGGGCCAACGTCCTGACTTTC; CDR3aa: CASSSNGQRLSGANVLTF
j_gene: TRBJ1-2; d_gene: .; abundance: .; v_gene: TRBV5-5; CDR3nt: TGTGCCAGCAGCTTGCTGGGGGTGGCTGGCTACACCTTC; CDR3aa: CASSLLGVAGYTF
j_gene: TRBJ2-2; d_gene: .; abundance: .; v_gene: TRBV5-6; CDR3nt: TGTGCCAGCAGCCCGACACTTGCGAACACCGGGGAGCTGTTTTTT; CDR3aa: CASSPTLANTGELFF
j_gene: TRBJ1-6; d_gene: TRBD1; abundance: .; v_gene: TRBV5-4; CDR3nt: TGTGCCAGCAGCCTTAGACAGGGCAATTCACCCCTCCACTTT; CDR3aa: CASSLRQGNSPLHF
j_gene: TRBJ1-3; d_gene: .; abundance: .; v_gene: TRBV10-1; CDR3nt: TGCGCCAGCGCTACAGGGCAAGGCTGCCAAGGAAACACCATATATTTT; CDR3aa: CASATGQGCQGNTIYF
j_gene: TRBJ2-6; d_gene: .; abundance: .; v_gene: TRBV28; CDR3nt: TGTGCCAGCAGTTCCCTGGGGGGTTCCCTCTCTGGGGCCAACGTCCTGACTTTC; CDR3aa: CASSSLGGSLSGANVLTF
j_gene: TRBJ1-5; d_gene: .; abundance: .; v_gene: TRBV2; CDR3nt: TGTGCCAGCAGTGAACTTAACCGTGATCAGCCCCAGCATTTT; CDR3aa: CASSELNRDQPQHF
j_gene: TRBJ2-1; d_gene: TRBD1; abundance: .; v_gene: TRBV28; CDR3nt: TGTGCCAGCAGGGGGACAGGGGGGTACAATGAGCAGTTCTTC; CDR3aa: CASRGTGGYNEQFF
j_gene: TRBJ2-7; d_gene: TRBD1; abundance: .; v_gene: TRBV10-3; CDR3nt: TGTGCCATCAGTGACCGGACAGGGAAAGACGAGCAGTACTTC; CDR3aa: CAISDRTGKDEQYF
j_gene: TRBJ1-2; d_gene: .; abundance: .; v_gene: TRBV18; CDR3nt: TGTGCCAGCTCACCACCGAATGGCTATGGCTACACCTTC; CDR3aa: CASSPPNGYGYTF
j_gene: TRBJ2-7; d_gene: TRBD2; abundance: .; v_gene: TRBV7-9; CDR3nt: TGTGCCAGCAGCGCGCCGCTGGTAGCGGGATTTCATCCCTACGAGCAGTACTTC; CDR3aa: CASSAPLVAGFHPYEQYF
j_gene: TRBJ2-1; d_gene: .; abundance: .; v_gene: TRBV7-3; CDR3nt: TGTGCCAGCAGCCTTCAGGGGTCTTCCTACAATGAGCAGTTCTTC; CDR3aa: CASSLQGSSYNEQFF
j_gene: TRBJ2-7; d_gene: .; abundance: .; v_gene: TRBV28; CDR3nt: TGTGCCAGCAGTCCCCAAGGACCGTTCTACGAGCAGTACTTC; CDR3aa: CASSPQGPFYEQYF
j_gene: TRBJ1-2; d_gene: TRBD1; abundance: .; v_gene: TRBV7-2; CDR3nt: TGTGCCAGCAGCTTGATACAGGGGTTGTATGGCTACACCTTC; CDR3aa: CASSLIQGLYGYTF
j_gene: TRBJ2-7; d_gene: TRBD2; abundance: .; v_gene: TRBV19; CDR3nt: TGTGCCAGTAGTATCCTAGCGGATATCTCCTACGAGCAGTACTTC; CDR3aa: CASSILADISYEQYF
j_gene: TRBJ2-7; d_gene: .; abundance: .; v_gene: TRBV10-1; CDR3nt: TGCGCCAGCAGCGCTGGGTCACCACAGGGCGAGCAGTACTTC; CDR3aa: CASSAGSPQGEQYF
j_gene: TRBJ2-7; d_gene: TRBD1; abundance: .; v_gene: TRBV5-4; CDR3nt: TGTGCCAGCGGGGGACAGGACTCCTACGAGCAGTACTTC; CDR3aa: CASGGQDSYEQYF
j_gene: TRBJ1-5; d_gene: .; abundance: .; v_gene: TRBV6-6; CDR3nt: TGTGCCAGCAGTCACGGGGAAAACAATCAGCCCCAGCATTTT; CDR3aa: CASSHGENNQPQHF
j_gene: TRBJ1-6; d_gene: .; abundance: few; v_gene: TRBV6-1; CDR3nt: TGTGCCAGCCGGGGGTCCACCTCCTATAATTCACCCCTCCACTTT; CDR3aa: CASRGSTSYNSPLHF
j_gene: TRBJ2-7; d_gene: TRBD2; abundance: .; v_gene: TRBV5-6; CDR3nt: TGTGCCAGCAGATGGGATAGCGGGGGACTTGGCGAGCAGTACTTC; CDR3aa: CASRWDSGGLGEQYF
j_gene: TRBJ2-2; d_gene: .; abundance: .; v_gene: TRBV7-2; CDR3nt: TGTGCCAGCAGCGGAGGGGCGGGTTACAACACCGGGGAGCTGTTTTTT; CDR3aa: CASSGGAGYNTGELFF
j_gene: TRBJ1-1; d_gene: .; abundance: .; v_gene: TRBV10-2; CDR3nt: TGCGCCAGCAGAGTCCTGGCTGAAGCTTTCTTT; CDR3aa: CASRVLAEAFF
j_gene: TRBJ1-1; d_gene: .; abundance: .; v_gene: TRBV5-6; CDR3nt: TGTGCCAGCAGCTTGGTGGGGGGTCGCACTGAAGCTTTCTTT; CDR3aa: CASSLVGGRTEAFF
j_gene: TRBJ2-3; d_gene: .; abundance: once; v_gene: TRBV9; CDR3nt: TGTGCCAGCAGCCCTATCCCTCAAGGTGGGAGCACAGATACGCAGTATTTT; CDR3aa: CASSPIPQGGSTDTQYF
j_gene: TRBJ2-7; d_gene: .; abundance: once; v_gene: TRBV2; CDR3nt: TGTGCCAGCAGTGACAGGGACCACGAGCAGTACTTC; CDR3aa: CASSDRDHEQYF
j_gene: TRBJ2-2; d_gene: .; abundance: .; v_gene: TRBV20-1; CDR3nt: TGCAGTGCCAGAATTGGCGGGGAGCTGTTTTTT; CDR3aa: CSARIGGELFF
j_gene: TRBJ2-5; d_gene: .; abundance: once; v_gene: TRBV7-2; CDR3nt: TGTGCCAGCAGCCGCGGGGTCCAAGAGACCCAGTACTTC; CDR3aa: CASSRGVQETQYF
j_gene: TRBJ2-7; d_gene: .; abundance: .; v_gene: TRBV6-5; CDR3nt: TGTGCCAGCAGCCCAGACAGTCTTGCGGACGAGCAGTACTTC; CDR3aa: CASSPDSLADEQYF
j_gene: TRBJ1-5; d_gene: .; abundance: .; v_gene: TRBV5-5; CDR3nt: TGTGCCAGCAGCTTGGGGGATGATCAGCCCCAGCATTTT; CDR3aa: CASSLGDDQPQHF
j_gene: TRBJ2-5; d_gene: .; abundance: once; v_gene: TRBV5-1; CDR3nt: TGCGCCAGCAGCAGGGACGGCGCGGTGGAGACCCAGTACTTC; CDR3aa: CASSRDGAVETQYF